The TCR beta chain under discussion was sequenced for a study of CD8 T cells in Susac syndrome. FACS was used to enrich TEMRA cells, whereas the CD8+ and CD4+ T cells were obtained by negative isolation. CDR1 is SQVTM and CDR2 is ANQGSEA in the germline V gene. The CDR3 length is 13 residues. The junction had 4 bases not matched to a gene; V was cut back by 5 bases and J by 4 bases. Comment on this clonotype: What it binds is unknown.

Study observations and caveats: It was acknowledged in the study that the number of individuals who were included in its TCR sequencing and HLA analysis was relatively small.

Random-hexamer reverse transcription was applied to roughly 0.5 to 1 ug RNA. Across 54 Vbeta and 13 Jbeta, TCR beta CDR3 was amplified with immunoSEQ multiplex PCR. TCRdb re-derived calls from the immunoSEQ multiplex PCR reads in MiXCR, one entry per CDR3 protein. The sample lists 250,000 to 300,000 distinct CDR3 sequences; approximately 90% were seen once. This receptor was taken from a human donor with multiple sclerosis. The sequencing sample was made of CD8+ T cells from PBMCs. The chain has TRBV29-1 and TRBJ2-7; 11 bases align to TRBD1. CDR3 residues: CSVMGQGVYEQYF. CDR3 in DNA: TGCAGCGTTATGGGACAGGGGGTTTACGAGCAGTACTTC.